This is a list of T cell receptor beta chains from one sample in a study of OX40 agonist ivuxolimab in advanced cancers. Measured with immunoSEQ multiplex PCR; TCRdb has only the in-frame clones, and not every one. The sample lists tens of thousands of clones; around 92% were seen once. The specimen comprised CD4+ or CD8+ T cells sorted from blood, sampled in a trial of the OX40 agonist ivuxolimab. These receptors were collected from an adult with an advanced solid tumor such as melanoma, head and neck, liver or kidney cancer. The CDR3 runs from the conserved cysteine through the conserved F or W. The order of the fields is J gene, clone size, D gene, V gene, CDR3 protein, CDR3 DNA. D genes are given only for firm matches. Not all rows give a size; the values are once, few, many and, for expanded clones, a class.

J gene: TRBJ2-1
clone size: NA
D gene: TRBD2
V gene: TRBV27
CDR3 protein: CATRLAGGNEQFF
CDR3 DNA: TGTGCCACAAGACTAGCGGGAGGAAATGAGCAGTTCTTC

J gene: TRBJ2-1
clone size: once
D gene: TRBD2
V gene: TRBV30
CDR3 protein: CAWDVLAGVHEQFF
CDR3 DNA: TGTGCCTGGGACGTACTAGCGGGAGTCCATGAGCAGTTCTTC

J gene: TRBJ2-5
clone size: NA
D gene: TRBD2
V gene: TRBV15
CDR3 protein: CATSAGAFQETQYF
CDR3 DNA: TGTGCCACCTCGGCGGGAGCCTTCCAAGAGACCCAGTACTTC

J gene: TRBJ1-1
clone size: few
D gene: TRBD1
V gene: TRBV28
CDR3 protein: CASRRQGYTEAFF
CDR3 DNA: TGTGCCAGCAGACGACAGGGGTACACTGAAGCTTTCTTT

J gene: TRBJ2-1
clone size: NA
D gene: TRBD2
V gene: TRBV27
CDR3 protein: CASSFGTSGKHNEQFF
CDR3 DNA: TGTGCCAGCAGTTTCGGGACTAGCGGGAAGCACAATGAGCAGTTCTTC

J gene: TRBJ2-1
clone size: NA
D gene: TRBD2
V gene: TRBV19
CDR3 protein: CASRGWEGSNEQFF
CDR3 DNA: TGTGCCAGTAGAGGGTGGGAGGGATCCAATGAGCAGTTCTTC

J gene: TRBJ2-4
clone size: NA
D gene: NA
V gene: TRBV28
CDR3 protein: CASSLHPGAKNIQYF
CDR3 DNA: TGTGCCAGCAGCCTCCACCCCGGGGCCAAAAACATTCAGTACTTC

J gene: TRBJ1-1
clone size: NA
D gene: NA
V gene: TRBV5-1
CDR3 protein: CASSSDYTEAFF
CDR3 DNA: TGCGCCAGCAGCTCGGATTACACTGAAGCTTTCTTT

J gene: TRBJ2-4
clone size: once
D gene: TRBD2
V gene: TRBV9
CDR3 protein: CASSVEGLAGGPEDIQYF
CDR3 DNA: TGTGCCAGCAGCGTAGAAGGTCTAGCGGGAGGGCCGGAAGACATTCAGTACTTC

J gene: TRBJ2-1
clone size: NA
D gene: NA
V gene: TRBV28
CDR3 protein: CASSLSRRAYEQFF
CDR3 DNA: TGTGCCAGCAGTCTTTCACGCCGAGCCTATGAGCAGTTCTTC

J gene: TRBJ1-5
clone size: NA
D gene: NA
V gene: TRBV19
CDR3 protein: CASSIVGGINQPQHF
CDR3 DNA: TGTGCCAGTAGTATAGTGGGGGGCATCAATCAGCCCCAGCATTTT

J gene: TRBJ2-1
clone size: NA
D gene: NA
V gene: TRBV4-2
CDR3 protein: CASSQVLAPYNEQFF
CDR3 DNA: TGTGCCAGCAGCCAAGTTCTAGCGCCGTACAATGAGCAGTTCTTC

J gene: TRBJ2-1
clone size: NA
D gene: NA
V gene: TRBV11-1
CDR3 protein: CASTHIPHSRGVFF
CDR3 DNA: TGTGCCAGCACGCACATCCCACACTCCCGTGGTGTGTTCTTC

J gene: TRBJ2-3
clone size: NA
D gene: NA
V gene: TRBV10-3
CDR3 protein: CAISDPEGVGGVSTDTQYF
CDR3 DNA: TGTGCCATCAGTGACCCCGAGGGGGTCGGGGGCGTTAGCACAGATACGCAGTATTTT

J gene: TRBJ2-7
clone size: NA
D gene: NA
V gene: TRBV11-2
CDR3 protein: CASSSLQAYEQYF
CDR3 DNA: TGTGCCAGCAGCTCCCTCCAGGCCTACGAGCAGTACTTC

J gene: TRBJ2-7
clone size: NA
D gene: NA
V gene: TRBV6-5
CDR3 protein: CASGMRAYEQYF
CDR3 DNA: TGTGCCAGCGGGATGCGTGCATACGAGCAGTACTTC

J gene: TRBJ1-5
clone size: NA
D gene: NA
V gene: TRBV6-1
CDR3 protein: CASTPELAGSQPQHF
CDR3 DNA: TGTGCCAGCACTCCTGAACTGGCAGGCAGTCAGCCCCAGCATTTT

J gene: TRBJ1-6
clone size: NA
D gene: NA
V gene: TRBV9
CDR3 protein: CASSLRTSDSPLHF
CDR3 DNA: TGTGCCAGCAGCCTCAGGACGAGTGATTCACCCCTCCACTTT

J gene: TRBJ2-1
clone size: NA
D gene: NA
V gene: TRBV25-1
CDR3 protein: CASSEPGLGRWFF
CDR3 DNA: TGTGCCAGCAGTGAACCGGGACTCGGTCGTTGGTTCTTC

J gene: TRBJ2-3
clone size: NA
D gene: NA
V gene: TRBV28
CDR3 protein: CASSLWRTDTQYF
CDR3 DNA: TGTGCCAGCAGTTTATGGCGCACAGATACGCAGTATTTT

J gene: TRBJ1-2
clone size: NA
D gene: NA
V gene: TRBV4-3
CDR3 protein: CASSQDSGLRGYTF
CDR3 DNA: TGCGCCAGCAGCCAAGATTCAGGTCTGCGGGGCTACACCTTC

J gene: TRBJ2-1
clone size: NA
D gene: NA
V gene: TRBV15
CDR3 protein: CATSRGGASNEQFF
CDR3 DNA: TGTGCCACCAGCAGAGGCGGGGCCTCCAATGAGCAGTTCTTC

J gene: TRBJ1-2
clone size: NA
D gene: TRBD1
V gene: TRBV27
CDR3 protein: CASRKGQGARGYTF
CDR3 DNA: TGTGCCAGCAGGAAAGGACAGGGGGCGAGGGGCTACACCTTC

J gene: TRBJ2-3
clone size: NA
D gene: TRBD1
V gene: TRBV6-1
CDR3 protein: CASSGLGQGTDTQYF
CDR3 DNA: TGTGCCAGCAGTGGGTTGGGACAGGGCACAGATACGCAGTATTTT

J gene: TRBJ2-2
clone size: NA
D gene: NA
V gene: TRBV7-3
CDR3 protein: CASSLVGGTGELFF
CDR3 DNA: TGTGCCAGCAGCTTAGTTGGCGGGACCGGGGAGCTGTTTTTT

J gene: TRBJ2-1
clone size: NA
D gene: NA
V gene: TRBV6-1
CDR3 protein: CASSEVGNEQFF
CDR3 DNA: TGTGCCAGCAGTGAAGTGGGCAATGAGCAGTTCTTC

J gene: TRBJ2-7
clone size: NA
D gene: TRBD1
V gene: TRBV19
CDR3 protein: CATGTGLSNEQYF
CDR3 DNA: TGTGCCACTGGGACAGGGTTATCAAACGAGCAGTACTTC

J gene: TRBJ2-3
clone size: few
D gene: NA
V gene: TRBV4-3
CDR3 protein: CASSQEAIRSDTQYF
CDR3 DNA: TGCGCCAGCAGCCAAGAGGCGATAAGGTCCGATACGCAGTATTTT

J gene: TRBJ2-5
clone size: NA
D gene: NA
V gene: TRBV14
CDR3 protein: CASSLRVGIVAQETQYF
CDR3 DNA: TGTGCCAGCAGCCTAAGAGTGGGGATCGTAGCCCAAGAGACCCAGTACTTC

J gene: TRBJ2-1
clone size: NA
D gene: TRBD2
V gene: TRBV6-6
CDR3 protein: CASSGTRSVNEQFF
CDR3 DNA: TGTGCCAGCAGTGGGACTAGGTCGGTCAATGAGCAGTTCTTC

J gene: TRBJ2-2
clone size: NA
D gene: TRBD1
V gene: TRBV4-1
CDR3 protein: CASSRGQGFTGELFF
CDR3 DNA: TGCGCCAGCAGCCGAGGACAGGGGTTCACCGGGGAGCTGTTTTTT

J gene: TRBJ2-3
clone size: NA
D gene: TRBD1
V gene: TRBV30
CDR3 protein: CAWSGDRGHGDTQYF
CDR3 DNA: TGTGCCTGGAGTGGCGACAGGGGGCATGGAGATACGCAGTATTTT

J gene: TRBJ2-5
clone size: NA
D gene: TRBD1
V gene: TRBV6-5
CDR3 protein: CASSYSGTGTQETQYF
CDR3 DNA: TGTGCCAGCAGTTACTCGGGGACAGGGACCCAAGAGACCCAGTACTTC

J gene: TRBJ2-1
clone size: NA
D gene: NA
V gene: TRBV6-1
CDR3 protein: CASSDPGNEQFF
CDR3 DNA: TGTGCCAGCAGTGATCCGGGCAATGAGCAGTTCTTC

J gene: TRBJ2-2
clone size: NA
D gene: NA
V gene: TRBV30
CDR3 protein: CAWSTGGELFF
CDR3 DNA: TGTGCCTGGAGTACGGGGGGGGAGCTGTTTTTT

J gene: TRBJ1-1
clone size: few
D gene: TRBD1
V gene: TRBV5-4
CDR3 protein: CASSSVTGGARTEAFF
CDR3 DNA: TGTGCCAGCAGCTCTGTAACAGGGGGTGCCCGCACTGAAGCTTTCTTT

J gene: TRBJ1-2
clone size: NA
D gene: NA
V gene: TRBV28
CDR3 protein: CASSLRKPLNYGYTF
CDR3 DNA: TGTGCCAGCAGTTTACGCAAACCACTTAACTATGGCTACACCTTC

J gene: TRBJ1-5
clone size: NA
D gene: NA
V gene: TRBV28
CDR3 protein: CASSLIGQGNQPQHF
CDR3 DNA: TGTGCCAGCAGTTTAATTGGGCAGGGTAATCAGCCCCAGCATTTT

J gene: TRBJ1-6
clone size: NA
D gene: TRBD1
V gene: TRBV30
CDR3 protein: CAWSPQERRTGYNSPLHF
CDR3 DNA: TGTGCCTGGAGCCCTCAGGAACGCCGGACAGGGTATAATTCACCCCTCCACTTT

J gene: TRBJ2-3
clone size: NA
D gene: TRBD2
V gene: TRBV4-3
CDR3 protein: CASSQYSGGTDTQYF
CDR3 DNA: TGCGCCAGCAGCCAGTACTCGGGAGGGACAGATACGCAGTATTTT

J gene: TRBJ1-5
clone size: NA
D gene: TRBD1
V gene: TRBV28
CDR3 protein: CASSVLGQGINQPQHF
CDR3 DNA: TGTGCCAGCAGTGTCCTGGGACAGGGGATCAATCAGCCCCAGCATTTT

J gene: TRBJ1-4
clone size: NA
D gene: NA
V gene: TRBV28
CDR3 protein: CASSLTNEKLFF
CDR3 DNA: TGTGCCAGCAGTTTAACTAATGAAAAACTGTTTTTT

J gene: TRBJ2-3
clone size: NA
D gene: NA
V gene: TRBV9
CDR3 protein: CASSPYSTDTQYF
CDR3 DNA: TGTGCCAGCAGCCCTTATAGTACTGATACGCAGTATTTT

J gene: TRBJ2-3
clone size: NA
D gene: NA
V gene: TRBV5-6
CDR3 protein: CASSLVPGYETSTDTQYF
CDR3 DNA: TGTGCCAGCAGCTTGGTCCCCGGCTACGAAACTAGCACAGATACGCAGTATTTT

J gene: TRBJ2-4
clone size: NA
D gene: NA
V gene: TRBV2
CDR3 protein: CASSERGQRLAKNIQYF
CDR3 DNA: TGTGCCAGCAGTGAACGAGGACAGCGACTAGCCAAAAACATTCAGTACTTC

J gene: TRBJ1-5
clone size: NA
D gene: TRBD1
V gene: TRBV15
CDR3 protein: CATSRRTGGAGNQPQHF
CDR3 DNA: TGTGCCACCAGCAGACGGACAGGGGGCGCGGGCAATCAGCCCCAGCATTTT

J gene: TRBJ1-5
clone size: NA
D gene: NA
V gene: TRBV4-1
CDR3 protein: CASSGHNQPQHF
CDR3 DNA: TGCGCCAGCAGTGGGCACAATCAGCCCCAGCATTTT

J gene: TRBJ2-1
clone size: NA
D gene: NA
V gene: TRBV4-1
CDR3 protein: CASSPGGLAPQHEQFF
CDR3 DNA: TGCGCCAGCAGCCCAGGGGGGCTAGCGCCCCAGCATGAGCAGTTCTTC

J gene: TRBJ2-1
clone size: NA
D gene: NA
V gene: TRBV11-2
CDR3 protein: CASSLSSWDEQFF
CDR3 DNA: TGTGCCAGCAGCTTAAGCAGTTGGGATGAGCAGTTCTTC

J gene: TRBJ2-3
clone size: once
D gene: TRBD2
V gene: TRBV9
CDR3 protein: CASGRALMSTDTQYF
CDR3 DNA: TGTGCGAGCGGGAGGGCCCTTATGTCCACAGATACGCAGTATTTT

J gene: TRBJ2-3
clone size: NA
D gene: NA
V gene: TRBV12-5
CDR3 protein: CASQQGTDTQYF
CDR3 DNA: TGTGCTAGTCAACAGGGCACAGATACGCAGTATTTT

J gene: TRBJ1-3
clone size: NA
D gene: NA
V gene: TRBV14
CDR3 protein: CASSLRDEPGNTIYF
CDR3 DNA: TGTGCCAGCAGCCTACGGGACGAACCTGGAAACACCATATATTTT

J gene: TRBJ2-3
clone size: NA
D gene: NA
V gene: TRBV10-3
CDR3 protein: CAIREVSRTDTQYF
CDR3 DNA: TGTGCCATAAGGGAAGTGTCCCGGACAGATACGCAGTATTTT

J gene: TRBJ1-5
clone size: NA
D gene: NA
V gene: TRBV6-6
CDR3 protein: CASSYSSELPQHF
CDR3 DNA: TGTGCCAGCAGTTACTCCTCAGAGTTGCCCCAGCATTTT